Below, one TCR beta chain is given with its context. These data are taken from a study of blood T cell repertoires in COVID-19. Between the trimmed V and J ends, which lost 2 bases and 6 bases, there was a span of 5 bases. The CDR3 totals 12 residues. The germline V gene has CDR1 LGHDT and CDR2 YNNKEL (reference sequence). Libraries were prepared by immunoSEQ multiplex PCR; TCRdb keeps only in-frame clonotypes and omits some of them. The table includes approximately 300,000 clones, 86% detected once. This chain uses TRBV3-1 (or the pseudogene TRBV3-2) with TRBJ1-5; no definite D call. What was sequenced was PBMCs or T cells enriched from blood (not recorded which). This clonotype was obtained from a woman younger than 35 who had recovered from COVID-19. The CDR3 sequence: CASSQTGQPQHF. In DNA form, the CDR3 reads TGTGCCAGCAGCCAAACGGGTCAGCCCCAGCATTTT.